The 13 T cell receptor beta chains presented below share a single source sample, sequenced in a study of T cells in Graves' hyperthyroidism and ophthalmopathy. Amplification targeted TCR beta CDR3 regions from RNA transcripts. Initially, a first-round RT-PCR of the TCR CDR3 employed the HTBI primer set. TCRdb processed the multiplex PCR reads anew with MiXCR; each CDR3 protein has one entry. This table holds about 840,000 distinct CDR3 sequences, roughly 40% found once. Source material: blood. The source of these receptors is a man younger than 30 with Graves' hyperthyroidism.

The chain is built from TRBV4-1 and TRBJ1-2; D may be TRBD1 (6 bases). This CDR3 is 16 amino acids long. Germline lookup yields CDR1 MGHRA and CDR2 YSYEKL. V was pared by 3 bases and J by 1 base, with 15 bases between. The CDR3 here is CASSQPWGQINYGYTF. The CDR3 nucleotides read TGCGCCAGCAGCCAGCCTTGGGGGCAGATTAACTATGGCTACACCTTC.

The chain carries TRBV5-1 and TRBJ1-5; TRBD1 is a possible D gene (5 bases). The CDR3 is 15 residues long. Germline CDR1 SGHRS, CDR2 YFSETQ. V lost 4 bases, J lost 2 bases, and 13 bases lay in between. CDR3 in amino acids: CASSQTGSGNQPQHF. CDR3 in DNA: TGCGCCAGCAGCCAAACAGGCTCGGGCAATCAGCCCCAGCATTTT.

A few counts support this clonotype. The rearrangement joins TRBV7-2 to TRBJ2-2; the D is unclear. V lost 2 bases and J lost 2, with 12 bases in between. This CDR3 has 16 amino acids. Germline V gene lookup returns CDR1 SGHTA and CDR2 FQGNSA. This CDR3 reads CASSLWSGGNTGELFF. The DNA for the CDR3 is TGTGCCAGCAGCTTATGGTCTGGCGGCAACACCGGGGAGCTGTTTTTT.

The chain employs TRBV25-1 and TRBJ2-7; TRBD1 might be the D (6 bases). This CDR3 is 15 amino acids long. Trimming stripped 6 bases from V and 3 bases from J, with 18 bases between. Germline V gene lookup returns CDR1 MGHDK and CDR2 SYGVNS. This CDR3 reads CASSQGQAPYYEQYF. CDR3 nucleotide sequence: TGTGCCAGCAGCCAGGGGCAGGCGCCGTACTACGAGCAGTACTTC.

This clonotype was counted between two and nine times. The rearrangement joins TRBV7-2 to TRBJ1-6, with D possibly being TRBD1 (5 bases). V lost 3 bases and J lost 10, with 13 bases in between. CDR1 SGHTA and CDR2 FQGNSA come from the germline V gene. CDR3 length equals 14 residues. CDR3 in DNA: TGTGCCAGCAGCTTGGTGGAGGGGTACTCACCCCTCCACTTT. As protein: CASSLVEGYSPLHF. Full variable domain (outside the CDR3, taken from reference TRBV7-2 and TRBJ1-6): GAGVSQSPSNKVTEKGKDVELRCDPISGHTALYWYRQSLGQGLEFLIYFQGNSAPDKSGLPSDRFSAERTGGSVSTLTIQRTQQEDSAVYLCASSLVEGYSPLHFGNGTRLTVT.

As regards this clonotype: The junction does not match germline at one end; this may be a read error. The V and J genes are TRBV2 and TRBJ2-2; D is uncertain. The germline CDR1 and CDR2 sequences are SNHLY and FYNNEI. The CDR3 length is 16 residues. Here the CDR3 reads CSSSLTQRPITGELFF. CDR3 DNA sequence: TGTTCCAGCAGTCTAACTCAGAGGCCTATTACCGGGGAGCTGTTTTTT.

The genes are TRBV7-9 and TRBJ2-7, with 8 bases identical to TRBD2. V was clipped by 3 bases and J by 0 bases; unmatched bases: 7. The germline gives CDR1 SEHNR, CDR2 FQNEAQ (reference sequence). The CDR3 spans 16 residues. Written as DNA, the CDR3 is TGTGCCAGCAGCTTGTTGTTACTAGCGGACTCCTACGAGCAGTACTTC. This translates into CASSLLLLADSYEQYF.

This rearrangement joins TRBV5-1 to TRBJ1-6, with TRBD1 matching 8 bases. The CDR3 runs to 17 residues. Germline assignment: CDR1 SGHRS and CDR2 YFSETQ. V gave up 1 base and J gave up 0 bases; unmatched junction bases: 3. CDR3 DNA sequence: TGCGCCAGCAGCTTGCAGGGGGCGAGCTCCTATAATTCACCCCTCCACTTT. It specifies CASSLQGASSYNSPLHF.

V usage is TRBV4-2 and J usage is TRBJ2-7; D uncertain. Germline V gives CDR1 LGHNA, CDR2 YNFKEQ. CDR3 size: 12 residues. Trimming took 5 bases from V and 6 from J, leaving 11 bases between them. The CDR3 sequence is CASSLRSPEQYF. The CDR3 region has the DNA TGTGCCAGCAGCTTACGGTCCCCCGAGCAGTACTTC.

The chain combines TRBV14 with TRBJ2-2; D remains ambiguous. In germline, CDR1 is SGHDN, CDR2 FVKESK. The CDR3 has 13 residues. Between the trimmed V and J ends, which lost 11 bases and 5 bases, there was a span of 15 bases. CDR3 sequence reads: CAFPGRNTGELFF. The CDR3 DNA follows: TGTGCCTTTCCGGGTCGGAATACCGGGGAGCTGTTTTTT.

A note on this clonotype: The conserved closing phenylalanine or tryptophan is absent in this CDR3, likely reflecting a read error. The gene calls are TRBV7-6 and TRBJ2-7; TRBD1 is a possible D gene (6 bases). Germline CDR1 and CDR2: SGHVS and FNYEAQ. CDR3 length: 13 amino acids. Trimming left V 1 base short and J 2 bases short, with 6 bases between. The CDR3 region is CASSLGGPYEQYL. The DNA for the CDR3 is TGTGCCAGCAGCTTAGGGGGGCCCTACGAGCAGTACCTC.

This clonotype was seen at least ten times. J is TRBJ1-2 and V is TRBV7-9; D is perhaps TRBD1 (5 bases). V was clipped by 1 base and J by 4 bases, with 7 bases between them. CDR1 and CDR2 from the germline V gene are SEHNR and FQNEAQ (reference sequence). The CDR3 spans 13 residues. CDR3: CASSLVGAYGYTF. CDR3 in DNA: TGTGCCAGCAGCTTAGTTGGGGCCTATGGCTACACCTTC. The full variable domain, in which reference TRBV7-9 and TRBJ1-2 provide the parts outside the CDR3, is DTGVSQNPRHKITKRGQNVTFRCDPISEHNRLYWYRQTLGQGPEFLTYFQNEAQLEKSRLLSDRFSAERPKGSFSTLEIQRTEQGDSAMYLCASSLVGAYGYTFGSGTRLTVV.

This clonotype was picked up many times. The chain joins TRBV5-1 to TRBJ1-1, with D hard to call. This CDR3 is 15 amino acids long. V lost 0 bases to trimming and J lost 0 bases, with 9 bases between them. The germline CDR1 and CDR2 sequences are SGHRS and YFSETQ. CDR3 region: CASSLEFGLNTEAFF. The CDR3 DNA is TGCGCCAGCAGCTTGGAGTTCGGCCTGAACACTGAAGCTTTCTTT.